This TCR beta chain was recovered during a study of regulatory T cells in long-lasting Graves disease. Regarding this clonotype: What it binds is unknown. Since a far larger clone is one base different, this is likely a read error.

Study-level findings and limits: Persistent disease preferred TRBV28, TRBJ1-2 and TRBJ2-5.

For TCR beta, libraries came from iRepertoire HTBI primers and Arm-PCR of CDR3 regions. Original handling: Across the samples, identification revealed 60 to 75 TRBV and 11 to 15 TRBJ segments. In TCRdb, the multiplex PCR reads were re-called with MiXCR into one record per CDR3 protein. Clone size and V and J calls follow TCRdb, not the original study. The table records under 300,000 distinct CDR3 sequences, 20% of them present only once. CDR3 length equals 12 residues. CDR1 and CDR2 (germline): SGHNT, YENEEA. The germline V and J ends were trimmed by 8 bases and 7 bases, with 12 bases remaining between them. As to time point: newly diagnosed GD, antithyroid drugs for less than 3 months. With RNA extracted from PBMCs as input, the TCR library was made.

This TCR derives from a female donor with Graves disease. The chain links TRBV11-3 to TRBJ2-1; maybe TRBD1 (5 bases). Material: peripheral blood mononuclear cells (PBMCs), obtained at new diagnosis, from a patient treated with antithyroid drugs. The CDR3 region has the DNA TGTGCCAGCGGCAACGACAGAAATGAGCAGTTCTTC. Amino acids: CASGNDRNEQFF.